The T cell receptor (beta chain) described here comes from a study of vaccination and CD4 T cells after COVID-19. Study-wide findings and caveats: Convalescent patient numbers were relatively low, with no early post-infection timepoints.

There are 14 residues in the CDR3. V was clipped by 7 bases and J by 1 base; unmatched bases: 5. The germline gives CDR1 MNHNS, CDR2 SASEGT. On this clonotype itself: The antigen remains unidentified.

Sequencing of DNA taken from cultured CD4+ T cells relied on the Oncomine TCR Beta short-read assay. One entry per CDR3 protein results from TCRdb running MiXCR on the PCR reads. The data hold around 8,000 distinct CDR3 sequences, with over 45% observed a single time. Treatment reported: roughly nine-day PBMC culture with coronavirus spike peptide pools or control peptides (ViraFEST assay). Unexposed donor CD4+ T cells predated the COVID-19 pandemic, collected 2011-2018. This receptor was taken from a human donor in good health. The sample consisted of CD4+ T cells from blood, cultured in vitro. The genes are TRBV6-1 and TRBJ2-3, with 7 bases lining up with TRBD1. CDR3: CASKRQGGTDTQYF. The CDR3 bases are TGTGCCAGCAAGCGGCAGGGGGGCACAGATACGCAGTATTTT.